The present TCR beta chain was sequenced within a study of beta chain features in type 1 diabetes (dated by TCRdb to 2016 to 2019). Study-wide context: Mean age, gender distribution, total cell number and subset yield were not different between patients and healthy donors. A total of roughly 100,000,000 sorted cells were examined across all samples, and the number of cells per subset was strongly correlated with RNA yield. In the study, recently diagnosed type 1 diabetes patients and matched healthy donors were compared on the TCRB repertoires of their sorted circulating CD4+ T cell subsets. Whereas all 28 donors provided naive and central memory subsets, regulatory and stem cell-like memory subsets were isolated from just 8 patients and about 8 healthy donors. Results the study describes overall, beyond this receptor: Shorter templates might be favored by PCR, yet because patient and control samples were amplified and corrected together, any such skew would affect both groups equally. Naive, central memory and regulatory TCRB repertoires appeared more similar among patients than among healthy donors. Only small numbers of individuals were included in the HLA sub-analyses, which left unresolved whether HLA type had any influence on TCRB rearrangement. At VDJ recombination sites, patients with type 1 diabetes made fewer insertions and deleted more nucleotides, a pattern implying thymic rearrangement abnormalities. Type 1 diabetes patients showed a moderate but significant shortening of TCRB CDR3 length in all four CD4+ subsets. Because cDNA rather than genomic DNA was sequenced, highly expressing activated cells could have been over-represented, although no difference in activation and CD3 levels was found between groups.

V is clipped by 1 base and J by 8 bases, and the sequence between their germline boundaries is 9 bases long. The CDR3 contains 14 residues, cysteine and phenylalanine counted. Only CDR3 DNA is held: 42 bases, read in frame from base 1. CDR1 and CDR2 are drawn from the germline V gene: MGHDK, SYGVNS. Each donor gave one peripheral blood draw, averaging approximately 110 mL, which was collected into heparinised tubes. A BD FACSAria II was used to sort naive, central memory, regulatory and stem cell-like memory CD4+ T cells with a panel that included CD45RO, CCR7, CD25, CD127, CD95 and CD27. All sorted populations exceeded 95% purity. PBMCs were isolated immediately by Lymphoprep density gradient centrifugation and stained directly without culture. To minimize batch effects, samples were stained and sorted in pairs, one healthy donor with one patient per experiment. In regard to this clone: Its specific antigen is unknown. Base qualities are not recorded, but no much larger clone differs from it by a single base.

All of the isolated RNA was reverse transcribed with the High Capacity cDNA Reverse Transcription Kit, so expressed TCRB transcripts were sequenced. Naive, central memory and regulatory T cell samples underwent deep immunoSEQ sequencing, averaging around 4 million total reads per sample. Sorted cells were lysed in RLT buffer and RNA was extracted with DNase-treated RNeasy Micro or Mini kits, depending on cell number. Each cell subset was processed on its own to prevent cross-contamination, while patient and healthy donor samples were processed together. The immunoSEQ multiplex PCR was used to amplify TCRB sequences from cDNA, generating 87-bp fragments that spanned the CDR3 region. Sequencing of the amplicons was done on the Illumina HiSeq platform. The authors processed their data as follows. Synthetic template baselines were used to correct PCR bias computationally, reads within Hamming distance 2 were collapsed, and singletons that could not be merged were discarded. Reads were aligned against IMGT so that V, D and J genes, CDR3 length and insertions or deletions at six rearrangement sites could be assigned. Within each subset, clonotype counts were normalized to the number of sorted cells before true diversity and Gini coefficients were calculated with the tcR R package. The overlap coefficient, calculated on TCRB nucleotide sequences, was used to measure repertoire sharing. Out-of-frame TCRB sequences from naive cells were analyzed as a proxy for the pre-selection repertoire. TCRdb re-hosts the immuneACCESS table, in-frame sequences only. Its copies lack some clones; in the studies checked, an unresolved V gene accounts for under half of them, and the cause for the rest is not known. V, J and clone size reflect that table, while D and trimming were determined from the DNA. This sample comprises 400,000 to 550,000 clones, 10% to 12% of them detected only once. The ten largest clonotypes hold about 0.045% of the sample.

The receptor was isolated from a woman aged 18-35 years in good health. The chain joins TRBV25-1 to TRBJ1-6; no D segment can be confidently identified. Sequenced material: naive CD4+ T cells from blood. This sample's cell subset or site label indicates: true naive CD4+ T cells. The CDR3 loop reads CASSESQKYSPLHF. Here is the DNA: TGTGCCAGCAGTGAATCCCAGAAGTATTCACCCCTCCACTTT.